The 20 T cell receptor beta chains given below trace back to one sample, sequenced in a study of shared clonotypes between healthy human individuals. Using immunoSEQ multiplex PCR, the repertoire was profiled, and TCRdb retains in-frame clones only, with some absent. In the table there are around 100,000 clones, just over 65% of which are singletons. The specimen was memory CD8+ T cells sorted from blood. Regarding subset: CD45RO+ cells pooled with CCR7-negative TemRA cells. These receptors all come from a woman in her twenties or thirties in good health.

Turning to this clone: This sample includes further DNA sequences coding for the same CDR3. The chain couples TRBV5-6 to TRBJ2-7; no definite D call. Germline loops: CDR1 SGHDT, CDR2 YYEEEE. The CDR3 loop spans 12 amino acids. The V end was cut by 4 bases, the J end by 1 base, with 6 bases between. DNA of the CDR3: TGTGCCAGCAGCCTGGCTTCCTACGAGCAGTACTTC. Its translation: CASSLASYEQYF.

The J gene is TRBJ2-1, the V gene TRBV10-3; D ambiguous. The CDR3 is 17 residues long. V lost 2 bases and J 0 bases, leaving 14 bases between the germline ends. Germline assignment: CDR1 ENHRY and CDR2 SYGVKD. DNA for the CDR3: TGTGCCATCAGTGAGGCGAACCCAGGAAGCTCCTACAATGAGCAGTTCTTC. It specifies CAISEANPGSSYNEQFF.

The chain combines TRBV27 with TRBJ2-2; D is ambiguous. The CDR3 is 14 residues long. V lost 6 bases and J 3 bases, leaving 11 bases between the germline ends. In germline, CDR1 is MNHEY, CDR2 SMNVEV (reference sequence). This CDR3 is CASSRRKDTGELFF. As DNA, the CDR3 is TGTGCCAGCAGCCGGCGCAAGGACACCGGGGAGCTGTTTTTT.

The CDR3 spells CASSRQRDSYEQYF. The CDR3 bases are TGTGCCAGCAGCCGCCAGCGGGACTCCTACGAGCAGTACTTC. The rearrangement links TRBV11-2 to TRBJ2-7, with 7 bases that match TRBD2. This CDR3 has 14 amino acids. V was pared by 5 bases and J by 0 bases, with 4 bases of the junction left unmatched. CDR1 is SGHAT and CDR2 is FQNNGV in the germline V gene.

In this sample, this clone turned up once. CDR3 bases: TGCGCCAGCAGCCAAGTTTCTACAGATGCCTACGAGCAGTACTTC. This encodes CASSQVSTDAYEQYF. The V call is TRBV4-1, the J call TRBJ2-5, with D hard to call. The tail of the sequence fits TRBJ2-7 better, so the J call may be wrong. CDR1 MGHRA and CDR2 YSYEKL come from the germline V gene. CDR3 length: 15 amino acids.

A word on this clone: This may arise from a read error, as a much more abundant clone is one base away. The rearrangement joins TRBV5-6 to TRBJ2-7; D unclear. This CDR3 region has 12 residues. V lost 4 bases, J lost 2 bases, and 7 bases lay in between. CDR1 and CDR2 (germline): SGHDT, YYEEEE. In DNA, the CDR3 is TGTGCCAGCAGCCAAAGCCCCTACGAGCAGTACTTC. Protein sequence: CASSQSPYEQYF.

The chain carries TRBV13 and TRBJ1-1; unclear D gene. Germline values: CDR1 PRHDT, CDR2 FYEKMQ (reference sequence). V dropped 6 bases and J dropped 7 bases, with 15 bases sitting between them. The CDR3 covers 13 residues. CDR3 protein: CASRPIGRDEAFF. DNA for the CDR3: TGTGCCAGCAGACCGATAGGGAGGGATGAAGCTTTCTTT.

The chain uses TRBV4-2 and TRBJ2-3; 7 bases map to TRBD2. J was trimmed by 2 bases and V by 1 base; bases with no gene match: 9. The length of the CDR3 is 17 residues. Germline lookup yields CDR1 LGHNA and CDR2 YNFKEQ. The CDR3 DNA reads TGTGCCAGCAGCCAAGCGGCCCCGGCGGGGGACACAGATACGCAGTATTTT. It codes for CASSQAAPAGDTDTQYF.

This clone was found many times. The CDR3 loop is CASSSVKREATDTQYF. As DNA, the CDR3 is TGTGCCAGCAGTAGCGTTAAGCGGGAGGCTACAGATACGCAGTATTTT. The chain is built from TRBV28 and TRBJ2-3; 9 nucleotides agree with TRBD2. The CDR3 has 16 amino acids. Germline lookup yields CDR1 MDHEN and CDR2 SYDVKM. The V and J ends lost 5 bases and 3 bases, in that order; junction bases with no gene match: 9.

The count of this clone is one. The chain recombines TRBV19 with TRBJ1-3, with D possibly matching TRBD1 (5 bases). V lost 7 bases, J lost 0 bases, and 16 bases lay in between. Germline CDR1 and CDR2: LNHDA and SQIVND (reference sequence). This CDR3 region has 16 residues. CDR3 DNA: TGTGCCAGTAACCTCGGGACGGTCGTCTCTGGAAACACCATATATTTT. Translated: CASNLGTVVSGNTIYF. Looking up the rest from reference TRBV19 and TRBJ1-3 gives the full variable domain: DGGITQSPKYLFRKEGQNVTLSCEQNLNHDAMYWYRQDPGQGLRLIYYSQIVNDFQKGDIAEGYSVSREKKESFPLTVTSAQKNPTAFYLCASNLGTVVSGNTIYFGEGSWLTVV.

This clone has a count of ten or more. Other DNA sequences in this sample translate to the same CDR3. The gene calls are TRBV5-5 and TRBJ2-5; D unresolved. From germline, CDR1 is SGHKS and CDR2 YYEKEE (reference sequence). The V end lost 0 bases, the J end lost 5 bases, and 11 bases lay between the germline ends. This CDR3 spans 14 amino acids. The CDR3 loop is CASSLVSHLETQYF. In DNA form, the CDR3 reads TGTGCCAGCAGCTTGGTCTCGCATCTCGAGACCCAGTACTTC.

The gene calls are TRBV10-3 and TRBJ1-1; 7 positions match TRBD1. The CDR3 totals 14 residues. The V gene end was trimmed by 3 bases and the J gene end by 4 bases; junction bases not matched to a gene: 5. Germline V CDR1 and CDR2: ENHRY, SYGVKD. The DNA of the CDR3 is TGTGCCATCAGTGACACAGGGGTTGGCACTGAAGCTTTCTTT. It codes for CAISDTGVGTEAFF.

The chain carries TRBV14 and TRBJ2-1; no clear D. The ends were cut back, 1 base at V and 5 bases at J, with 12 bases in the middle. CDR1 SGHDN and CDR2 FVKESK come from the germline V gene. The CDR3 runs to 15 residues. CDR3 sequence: CASSQAHTLNNEQFF. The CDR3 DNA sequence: TGTGCCAGCAGCCAAGCACATACCCTAAACAATGAGCAGTTCTTC. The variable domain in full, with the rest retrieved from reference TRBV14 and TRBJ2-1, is EAGVTQFPSHSVIEKGQTVTLRCDPISGHDNLYWYRRVMGKEIKFLLHFVKESKQDESGMPNNRFLAERTGGTYSTLKVQPAELEDSGVYFCASSQAHTLNNEQFFGPGTRLTVL.

The CDR3 spells CASSVSQTNTGELFF. For the CDR3, the DNA is TGTGCCAGCAGCGTATCGCAAACGAACACCGGGGAGCTGTTTTTT. The J gene is TRBJ2-2, the V gene TRBV9; unclear D gene. The CDR3 contains 15 residues. V lost 1 base to trimming and J lost 0 bases, with 7 bases between them. Germline values: CDR1 SGDLS, CDR2 YYNGEE.

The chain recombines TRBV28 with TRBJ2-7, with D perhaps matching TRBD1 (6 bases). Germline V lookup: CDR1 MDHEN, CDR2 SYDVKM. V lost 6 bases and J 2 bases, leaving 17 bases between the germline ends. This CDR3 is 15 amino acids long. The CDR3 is CASSVGTQHPYEQYF. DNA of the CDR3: TGTGCCAGCAGCGTCGGGACACAACACCCCTACGAGCAGTACTTC. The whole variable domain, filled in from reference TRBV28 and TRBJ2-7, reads DVKVTQSSRYLVKRTGEKVFLECVQDMDHENMFWYRQDPGLGLRLIYFSYDVKMKEKGDIPEGYSVSREKKERFSLILESASTNQTSMYLCASSVGTQHPYEQYFGPGTRLTVT.

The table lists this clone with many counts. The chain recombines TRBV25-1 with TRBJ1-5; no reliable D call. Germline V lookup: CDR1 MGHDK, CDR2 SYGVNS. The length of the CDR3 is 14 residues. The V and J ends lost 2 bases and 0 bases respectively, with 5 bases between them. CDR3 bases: TGTGCCAGCAGTGAAACCGATAGCAATCAGCCCCAGCATTTT. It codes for CASSETDSNQPQHF.

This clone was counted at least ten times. This chain's CDR3 is CASHSTWRGYSGNTIYF. Here the CDR3 DNA reads TGTGCCAGCCACTCCACCTGGCGGGGTTACTCTGGAAACACCATATATTTT. This chain connects TRBV7-9 to TRBJ1-3, with D unresolved. Trimming removed 8 bases at V and 0 bases at J, with 20 bases between. The germline gives CDR1 SEHNR, CDR2 FQNEAQ (reference sequence). CDR3 length: 17 residues.

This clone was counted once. CDR3 sequence: CASSPSGVGRQGPYEQYF. The CDR3 DNA sequence: TGCGCCAGCAGCCCCTCCGGGGTAGGGAGGCAAGGGCCCTACGAGCAGTACTTC. The chain uses TRBV4-1 and TRBJ2-7; TRBD2 is a possible D gene (6 bases). The germline V gene encodes CDR1 MGHRA and CDR2 YSYEKL. V lost 4 bases and J 2 bases, leaving 24 bases between the germline ends. The CDR3 has 18 amino acids.

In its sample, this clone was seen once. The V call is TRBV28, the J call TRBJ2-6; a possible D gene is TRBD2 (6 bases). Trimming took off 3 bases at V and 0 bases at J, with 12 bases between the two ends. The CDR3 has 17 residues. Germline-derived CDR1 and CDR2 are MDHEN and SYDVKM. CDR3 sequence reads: CASSFRGFRSGANVLTF. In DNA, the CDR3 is TGTGCCAGCAGTTTTCGGGGGTTCCGCTCTGGGGCCAACGTCCTGACTTTC.

The DNA of the CDR3 is TGTGCCAGCAGTTTAAACAGGGACTATGGCTACACCTTC. This encodes CASSLNRDYGYTF. The chain is built from TRBV27 and TRBJ1-2; D might be TRBD1 (6 bases). V was clipped by 2 bases and J by 3 bases, with 7 bases between them. Germline lookup yields CDR1 MNHEY and CDR2 SMNVEV (reference sequence). This CDR3 is 13 amino acids long.